This T cell receptor (beta chain) was sequenced during a study of human T cells and chemical hapten exposure. A few counts support this clonotype. Library preparation tagged each individual cDNA molecule with a unique molecular identifier. In the source study's methods: Sample TCR totals centred on a median of approximately 95,000, ranging 23,224 to 690,600. One entry per CDR3 protein results from TCRdb running MiXCR on the reads. These V and J calls derive from TCRdb rather than the authors' analysis. The table records roughly 120,000 distinct CDR3 sequences, 8.5% to 9% of them present only once. The authors extracted total RNA from unfractionated whole blood. The CDR3 has 15 residues. The J segment lost 4 bases and the V segment lost 5 bases, leaving 6 bases of the junction unmatched. Germline CDR1 is LGHDT and CDR2 is YNNKEL (reference sequence).

This clonotype originated in a human donor in good health. Some clones in this sample may be carry-over from other donors' samples. V and J are TRBV3-1 and TRBJ2-5; 11 bases line up with TRBD2. The sample taken for sequencing was whole blood. The CDR3 spells CASSSSGGYRETQYF. In DNA, the CDR3 is TGTGCCAGCAGCTCTAGCGGGGGGTATCGAGAGACCCAGTACTTC.